This T cell receptor beta chain was retrieved from a study of T cell repertoires in cytomegalovirus infection. The overall study: In public TCR beta signatures, there were indications of both CMV infection and matching HLA type.

This CDR3 comprises 14 residues. V dropped 1 base and J dropped 3 bases, with 9 bases sitting between them. This clonotype was seen only a few times. Antigen: not known. Notes on the study in general: Summed frequency of public TCR beta families distinguished CMV carriers with the relevant HLA. Predominance within the ex vivo response was attributable to HLA-C-restricted CMV-specific TCR beta clonotypes.

In TCRdb, the reads were re-called with MiXCR into one record per CDR3 protein. The data show more than 150,000 distinct CDR3 sequences, about a quarter seen once. This clonotype was sampled from a human donor in good health (CMV status not recorded). Some clones in this sample may be carry-over from other donors' samples. Sequenced material: PBMCs. This chain connects TRBV12-3 or TRBV12-4 to TRBJ1-1; D gene uncertain. CDR3 nucleotide sequence: TGTGCCAGCAGTTTAGATAGACTCGACACTGAAGCTTTCTTT. Translation gives CASSLDRLDTEAFF.